This section outlines one TCR beta chain sequence together with its context. Its matching antigen is unknown. The data are from a study of PD-1 blockade in classical Hodgkin lymphoma. General study points: Among the patients, those starting nivolumab under 1 year after ASCT were excluded. Complete responders' baseline diversity resembled that of newly diagnosed patients. In newly diagnosed patients, baseline TCR diversity was reportedly below that of healthy donors.

Data came from immunoSEQ multiplex PCR; TCRdb stores just in-frame clones and leaves some out. The sample consists of some 24,000 clones, about 81% of them appearing once. The CDR3 extends over 16 amino acids. Trimming cost V 2 bases and J 8 bases; bases outside gene matches: 7. Germline V gene lookup returns CDR1 SGHVS and CDR2 FNYEAQ. Time point meaning: cycle 4 day 1 (C4D1), after more than five weeks of nivolumab. Brentuximab vedotin exposure varied, and every patient relapsed after autologous stem cell transplantation. The specimen comprised peripheral blood mononuclear cells (PBMCs), sampled before the fourth cycle of nivolumab. This clonotype was obtained from a human donor with classical Hodgkin lymphoma. The chain recombines TRBV7-6 with TRBJ2-1, with 12 positions matching TRBD2. The DNA for the CDR3 is TGTGCCAGCAGCTTAAGGGGACTAGCGGGCCGGGATGAGCAGTTCTTC. Its translation is CASSLRGLAGRDEQFF. Full variable domain (remainder filled in from reference TRBV7-6 and TRBJ2-1): GAGVSQSPRYKVTKRGQDVALRCDPISGHVSLYWYRQALGQGPEFLTYFNYEAQQDKSGLPNDRFSAERPEGSISTLTIQRTEQRDSAMYRCASSLRGLAGRDEQFFGPGTRLTVL.